The clone carrying this TCR beta chain was counted only a few times. These data originate in a study of blood T cell repertoires in COVID-19. The overall study: COVID-19 samples collected from the United States, Italy and Spain covered acute and convalescent phases.

This CDR3 is 15 amino acids long. Per germline, CDR1 SGHAT and CDR2 FQNNGV. V lost 1 base, J lost 3 bases, and 12 bases lay in between. How the authors handled the data: Cell counts per sample came from amplifying reference gene primers. This table comes from immunoSEQ multiplex PCR, and its TCRdb copy is limited to in-frame clones, with some not included. V and J calls and clone size are given by that table; D and trimming were obtained from the DNA. The table shows some 200,000 clones, with over 60% occurring only once. The origin of this receptor is an older woman with acute or convalescent COVID-19. Sequencing was performed on peripheral blood. V and J are TRBV11-2 and TRBJ1-1, with D maybe TRBD1 (6 bases). CDR3 in DNA: TGTGCCAGCAGCTTAGTGGGGGCAGGGGACACTGAAGCTTTCTTT. Translating gives CASSLVGAGDTEAFF.